Listed here are 10 T cell receptor beta chains from one sample, sequenced in a study of breast tumors, draining lymph nodes, adjacent tissues. Samples came from axillary lymph nodes draining the breast cancer. TCRdb analysed the multiplex PCR reads with MiXCR anew, one entry per CDR3 protein. The table lists 180,000 or so distinct CDR3 sequences, about 32% of them singletons. The sequenced material came from axillary lymph node tissue. The receptors shown here come from a female donor with breast cancer. Some clones in this sample may be carry-over from other donors' samples.

The chain uses TRBV29-1 and TRBJ1-6; 12 bases map to TRBD1. Germline V gene data show CDR1 as SQVTM and CDR2 as ANQGSEA. V was pared by 3 bases and J by 7 bases, with 7 bases of the junction left unmatched. CDR3 length: 16 residues. This CDR3 reads CSVETPGTGGNSPLHF. The CDR3 DNA reads TGCAGCGTTGAGACACCCGGGACAGGGGGCAATTCACCCCTCCACTTT.

This clonotype was detected ten times or more. The chain carries TRBV5-4 and TRBJ2-5; D is perhaps TRBD1 (8 bases). The germline V gene encodes CDR1 SGHNT and CDR2 YYREEE (reference sequence). V gave up 4 bases and J gave up 5 bases, with 18 bases separating them. This CDR3 has 15 residues. CDR3 DNA sequence: TGTGCCAGCAGCCCCAGAACAGGGGGGGGGGAGACCCAGTACTTC. It specifies CASSPRTGGGETQYF.

There are many counts of this clonotype. The chain is built from TRBV7-8 and TRBJ2-3; D not certain. Germline V gives CDR1 SGHVS, CDR2 FQNEAQ. Trimming removed 5 bases at V and 4 bases at J, with 10 bases between. The CDR3 is made up of 13 amino acids. The CDR3 loop is CASSGRIPDTQYF. The CDR3 DNA follows: TGTGCCAGCAGCGGTAGAATCCCAGATACGCAGTATTTT. The full variable domain, with the rest looked up from reference TRBV7-8 and TRBJ2-3, is GAGVSQSPRYKVAKRGQDVALRCDPISGHVSLFWYQQALGQGPEFLTYFQNEAQLDKSGLPSDRFFAERPEGSVSTLKIQRTQQEDSAVYLCASSGRIPDTQYFGPGTRLTVL.

This clonotype was detected many times. The chain combines TRBV5-8 with TRBJ2-1, with D possibly TRBD2 on 5 matching bases. The CDR3 has 12 residues. Germline lookup yields CDR1 SGHTS and CDR2 YDEGEE. The V and J ends lost 4 bases and 9 bases respectively, with 11 bases between them. As DNA, the CDR3 is TGTGCCAGCAGCCTGACTGGAGGTGAGCAGTTCTTC. It specifies CASSLTGGEQFF.

Points on this clonotype: A read error may explain this, as a much larger clone is one base away. The V gene is TRBV6-4, the J gene TRBJ2-3; D gene unclear. Germline V gives CDR1 MRHNA, CDR2 SNTAGT. The CDR3 runs to 14 residues. With 10 bases removed from V and 0 bases from J, the gap between germline ends came to 14 bases. CDR3 nucleotide sequence: TGTGCCAACAGATTGACTCCTAGCACAGATACGCAGTATTTT. Translated: CANRLTPSTDTQYF.

The chain combines TRBV2 with TRBJ2-5; D is uncertain. Deletions cut 9 bases from V and 1 base from J, with 6 bases between. CDR1 and CDR2 from the germline V gene are SNHLY and FYNNEI. The CDR3 is made up of 11 amino acids. Here the CDR3 reads CASGFQETQYF. DNA for the CDR3: TGTGCCAGTGGCTTCCAAGAGACCCAGTACTTC.

This clonotype was observed many times. The rearrangement joins TRBV10-2 to TRBJ1-2; the D gene is possibly TRBD1 (5 bases). The CDR3 runs to 15 residues. The V gene lost 3 bases and the J gene lost 5 bases, with 16 bases spanning the gap. Germline assignment: CDR1 WSHSY and CDR2 SAAADI. CDR3 sequence (DNA): TGCGCCAGCAGTGACGGGACCCTTGGGAATTATGGCTACACCTTC. Translated, it gives CASSDGTLGNYGYTF.

In this sample, this clonotype turned up many times. This rearrangement joins TRBV7-3 to TRBJ2-5; tentatively, D is TRBD2 (7 bases). Germline CDR1 reads SGHTA; CDR2 reads FQGTGA. Trimming shortened V by 4 bases and J by 6 bases, and 15 bases separated the two germline ends. The CDR3 contains 14 residues. Here the CDR3 reads CASSSGGGGQTQYF. The CDR3 nucleotides read TGTGCCAGCAGCTCGGGGGGAGGGGGACAGACCCAGTACTTC. Complete variable domain (other parts from reference TRBV7-3 and TRBJ2-5): GAGVSQTPSNKVTEKGKYVELRCDPISGHTALYWYRQSLGQGPEFLIYFQGTGAADDSGLPNDRFFAVRPEGSVSTLKIQRTERGDSAVYLCASSSGGGGQTQYFGPGTRLLVL.

This clonotype was picked up many times. V usage is TRBV29-1 and J usage is TRBJ1-1; 7 bases are shared with TRBD1. The CDR3 length is 13 residues. V gave up 4 bases and J gave up 7 bases; unmatched junction bases: 9. The germline V gene has CDR1 SQVTM and CDR2 ANQGSEA. CDR3 bases: TGCAGCGTTGTAGACAGGGAGGGTGGTGAAGCTTTCTTT. It yields the protein CSVVDREGGEAFF. The complete variable domain, with remaining parts taken from reference TRBV29-1 and TRBJ1-1, reads SAVISQKPSRDICQRGTSLTIQCQVDSQVTMMFWYRQQPGQSLTLIATANQGSEATYESGFVIDKFPISRPNLTFSTLTVSNMSPEDSSIYLCSVVDREGGEAFFGQGTRLTVV.

This chain uses TRBV6-2 or TRBV6-3 with TRBJ1-6; possibly TRBD1 for D (6 bases). CDR1 is MNHEY and CDR2 is SVGEGT in the germline V gene. Trimming left V 5 bases short and J 8 bases short, with 19 bases between. The CDR3 is 16 amino acids. CDR3 amino acids: CASSHRGGQSDSPLHF. In DNA, the CDR3 is TGTGCCAGCAGTCACCGGGGTGGACAGTCGGATTCACCCCTCCACTTT.